This note documents a single TCR beta chain sequence. Its specificity is not known. The junction departs from germline at one end; a sequencing error may be responsible. This entry belongs to a study of blood T cells in healthy people across ages. Per germline, CDR1 LNHNV and CDR2 YYDKDF (reference sequence). The CDR3 loop spans 14 amino acids. Per sample, no less than 5 micrograms of total RNA were extracted. Whole-study findings and limits: Diversity of TCR beta correlated strongly with naive T cell percentage. Estimates of diversity drawn from one million T cells were considered underestimates.

A J-beta primer mix and a sample-barcoded 5' primer were used in a second PCR of about 7 to 12 cycles. Template switching added a 12-random-nucleotide identifier to every cDNA molecule. TCRdb used MiXCR to reprocess the 5' RACE reads, holding one entry per CDR3 protein. The sample carries 800,000 or so distinct CDR3 sequences, approximately 65% recorded once. Sequenced material: blood. The receptor was derived from a man younger than 45 in good health. The J gene is TRBJ2-7, the V gene TRBV15, with D perhaps given as TRBD1 or TRBD2 (5 bases each). The CDR3 DNA reads as TGTGCCACCAGCGGAGACGGGGCAAGCGAGGAGCAGTACTTC. Encoded protein: CATSGDGASEEQYF.